This T cell receptor (beta chain) was documented in a study of identical twins. There are a few counts of this clonotype. One entry per CDR3 protein results from TCRdb running MiXCR on the 5' RACE reads. This table has fewer than 900,000 distinct CDR3 sequences, 20% to 25% appearing once. This CDR3 is 14 amino acids long. Per the germline V gene, CDR1 is SGHAT and CDR2 is FQNNGV. Trimming stripped 1 base from V and 2 bases from J, with 9 bases between. This same sample was also taken into another study, of T cells expressing NK-cell markers.

The sequencing sample was made of PBMCs. The chain links TRBV11-2 to TRBJ2-7; perhaps TRBD2 as D (5 bases). The TCR sequence derives from a woman under 30 in good health. The CDR3: CASSLGAEAYEQYF. The CDR3 DNA is TGTGCCAGCAGCTTAGGAGCGGAAGCCTACGAGCAGTACTTC.